Here is one TCR beta chain with its context. This sample was included in a study of T cells in localized non-small cell lung cancer. TCRdb keeps only in-frame clones here, not all; method: immunoSEQ multiplex PCR. Of about 48,000 clones in the sample, approximately 77% were seen once. This CDR3 contains 15 residues. Germline CDR1 SGHNT, CDR2 YENEEA. V was shortened by 3 bases and J by 4 bases, with 13 bases between the two germline ends. The J gene is TRBJ2-1, the V gene TRBV11-3; TRBD2 might be the D (7 bases). The receptor comes from a man aged 40 to 69 with stage I squamous cell lung carcinoma. The sample here was peripheral blood, taken before any cancer treatment. CDR3 bases: TGTGCCAGCAGCTTTGGGGGGGGCCGATACAATGAGCAGTTCTTC. Residues: CASSFGGGRYNEQFF.